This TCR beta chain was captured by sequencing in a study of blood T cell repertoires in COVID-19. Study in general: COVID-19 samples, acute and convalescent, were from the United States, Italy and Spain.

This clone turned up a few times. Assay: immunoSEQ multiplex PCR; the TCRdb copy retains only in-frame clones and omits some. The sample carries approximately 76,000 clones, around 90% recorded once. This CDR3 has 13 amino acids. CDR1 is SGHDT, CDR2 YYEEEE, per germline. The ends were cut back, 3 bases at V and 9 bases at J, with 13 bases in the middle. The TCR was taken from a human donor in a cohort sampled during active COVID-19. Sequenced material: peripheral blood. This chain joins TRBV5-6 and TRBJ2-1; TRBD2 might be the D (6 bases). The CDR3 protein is CASSWGDSGEQFF. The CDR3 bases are TGTGCCAGCAGCTGGGGGGATTCTGGTGAGCAGTTCTTC.